This TCR beta chain was recorded in a study of cytomegalovirus exposure and HLA in healthy donors. Overall study context: Approximately 83 million unique TCRs from HLA-typed donors were held in an early data release.

On this clone: Antigen specificity is unknown.

Germline CDR1 MNHEY, CDR2 SMNVEV (reference sequence). This CDR3 has 17 amino acids. The V and J ends lost 5 bases and 4 bases, in that order; junction bases with no gene match: 8. Study outcomes and limitations: Among TCR beta chains, those listed as cytomegalovirus-associated numbered 164.

It was with 60 Vbeta and 13 Jbeta primers that the PCR ran. Clones were read by immunoSEQ multiplex PCR, and TCRdb kept only the in-frame ones, dropping some. This sample has over 150,000 clones, with approximately 80% found just once. The V gene is TRBV27, the J gene TRBJ2-6; 10 positions agree with TRBD1. The sample comprised PBMCs. The sequence was obtained from a boy aged 5-17 years in good health and CMV-seronegative. The CDR3 DNA is TGTGCCAGCAGTATACGGACAGGGGGGTCGGGGGCCAACGTCCTGACTTTC. This sequence encodes CASSIRTGGSGANVLTF.